This T cell receptor (beta chain) was observed in a study of T cell responses to AZD1222 COVID-19 vaccine. Whole-study findings and limits: Only after the peak T cell response were repertoires sampled. Donors, mostly white British, included more females; clonal diversity was possibly underestimated.

Germline V gives CDR1 GTSNPN, CDR2 SVGIG (reference sequence). CDR3 length equals 17 residues. Trimming pared 2 bases from V and 0 bases from J, leaving 17 bases between. Of note for this clone: Its matching antigen is unknown.

Method: immunoSEQ multiplex PCR; TCRdb's copy keeps in-frame clones and lacks some. The table records tens of thousands of clones, around nine tenths of them present only once. The genes are TRBV30 and TRBJ1-3; perhaps TRBD1 as D (5 bases). This clonotype was obtained from an adult in good health. The specimen comprised peripheral blood, sampled on day 0 of AZD1222 vaccination. CDR3 amino acids: CAWSFTGVVFSGNTIYF. CDR3 in DNA: TGTGCCTGGAGTTTTACAGGAGTTGTCTTCTCTGGAAACACCATATATTTT.